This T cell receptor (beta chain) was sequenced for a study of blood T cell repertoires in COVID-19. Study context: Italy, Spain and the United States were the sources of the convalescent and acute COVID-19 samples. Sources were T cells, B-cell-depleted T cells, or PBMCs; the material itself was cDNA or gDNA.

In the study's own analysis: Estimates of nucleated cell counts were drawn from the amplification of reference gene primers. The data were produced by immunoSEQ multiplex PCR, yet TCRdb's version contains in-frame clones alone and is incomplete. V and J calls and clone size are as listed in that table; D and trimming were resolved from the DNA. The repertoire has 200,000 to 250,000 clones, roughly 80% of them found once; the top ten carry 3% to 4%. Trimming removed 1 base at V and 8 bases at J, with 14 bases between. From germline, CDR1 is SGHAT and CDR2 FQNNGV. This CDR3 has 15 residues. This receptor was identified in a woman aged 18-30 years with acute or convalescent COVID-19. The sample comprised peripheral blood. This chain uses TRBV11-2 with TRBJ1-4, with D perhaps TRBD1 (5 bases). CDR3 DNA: TGTGCCAGCAGCTTAGCGGGGGATTTCGTGGAAAAACTGTTTTTT. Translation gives CASSLAGDFVEKLFF.